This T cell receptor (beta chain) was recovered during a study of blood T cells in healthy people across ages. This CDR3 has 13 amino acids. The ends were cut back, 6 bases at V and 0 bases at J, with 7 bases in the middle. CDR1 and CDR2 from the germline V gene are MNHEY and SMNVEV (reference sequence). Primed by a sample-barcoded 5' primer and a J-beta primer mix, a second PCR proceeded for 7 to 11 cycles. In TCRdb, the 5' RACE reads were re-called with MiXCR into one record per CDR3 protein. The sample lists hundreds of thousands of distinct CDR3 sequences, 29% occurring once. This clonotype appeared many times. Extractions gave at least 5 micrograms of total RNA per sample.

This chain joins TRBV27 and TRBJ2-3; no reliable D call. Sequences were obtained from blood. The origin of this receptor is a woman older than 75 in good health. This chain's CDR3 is CASRKISTDTQYF. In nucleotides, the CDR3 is TGTGCCAGCAGGAAGATCAGCACAGATACGCAGTATTTT.